These 12 T cell receptor beta chains were all obtained from the same sample, sequenced in a study of OX40 agonist ivuxolimab in advanced cancers. Generated by immunoSEQ multiplex PCR, the TCRdb table keeps only in-frame clones and is missing some. The sample lists about 58,000 clones, around 84% occurring once. The starting material was CD4+ or CD8+ T cells sorted from blood, obtained in a trial of the OX40 agonist ivuxolimab. The receptors originated from an adult with an advanced solid tumor such as melanoma, head and neck, liver or kidney cancer.

The chain employs TRBV12-2 and TRBJ1-1. TRBV12-2 has pseudogene status. This CDR3 comprises 19 residues. DNA of the CDR3: TGTGCAAGTCGCTTAGTAAGAGGCAGTCCCGGTTACTATGACACTGAAGCTTTCTTT. Translation: CASRLVRGSPGYYDTEAFF.

The CDR3 sequence: CASRLGGEGNQPQHF. The CDR3 DNA is TGCGCCAGCAGGCTGGGAGGTGAGGGCAATCAGCCCCAGCATTTT. The chain is built from TRBV5-1 and TRBJ1-5; D not certain. V was cut by 5 bases and J by 2 bases, with 14 bases left in between. The CDR3 length is 15 residues. In germline, CDR1 is SGHRS, CDR2 YFSETQ.

This chain uses TRBV5-1 with TRBJ1-4; D unclear. CDR1 is SGHRS, CDR2 YFSETQ, per germline. The CDR3 runs 14 residues. The V end lost 1 base, the J end lost 0 bases, and 4 bases lay between the germline ends. The CDR3 DNA reads TGCGCCAGCAGCTTGCAGTCAACTAATGAAAAACTGTTTTTT. Its protein is CASSLQSTNEKLFF.

J is TRBJ1-1 and V is TRBV6-1, with unresolved D. From germline, CDR1 is MNHNS and CDR2 SASEGT. The germline V and J ends were trimmed by 8 bases and 1 base, with 5 bases remaining between them. The CDR3 covers 11 residues. The CDR3 loop reads CASSWNTEAFF. Here the CDR3 DNA reads TGTGCCAGCTCCTGGAACACTGAAGCTTTCTTT.

The chain uses TRBV29-1 and TRBJ1-1; D is uncertain. This CDR3 is 11 amino acids long. The germline V gene encodes CDR1 SQVTM and CDR2 ANQGSEA. V shed 0 bases and J shed 11 bases, with 10 bases lying between them. CDR3 bases: TGCAGCGTTGAAGATCGCGTCCGGGCTTTCTTT. Its translation: CSVEDRVRAFF.

The chain has TRBV27 and TRBJ1-2; 8 nucleotides match TRBD1. The CDR3 has 13 amino acids. Germline lookup yields CDR1 MNHEY and CDR2 SMNVEV (reference sequence). Trimming took 2 bases from V and 5 from J; bases not matched to a gene: 1. CDR3: CASSLRQGYGYTF. CDR3 DNA sequence: TGTGCCAGCAGTTTAAGACAGGGGTATGGCTACACCTTC.

Here the CDR3 DNA reads TGTGCCAGCCGGGACAGGGGCAAAACTAATGAAAAACTGTTTTTT. As protein: CASRDRGKTNEKLFF. The chain combines TRBV19 with TRBJ1-4; 10 positions agree with TRBD1. The CDR3 has 15 residues. V trimming: 9 bases; J trimming: 1 base; junction bases outside the gene matches: 5. Germline CDR1 and CDR2: LNHDA and SQIVND (reference sequence).

This clone occurred once. This CDR3 reads CASSIGTGGILFF. CDR3 nucleotides: TGTGCCAGTAGTATAGGAACTGGAGGAATTTTGTTTTTT. The chain has TRBV19 and TRBJ1-4; D is uncertain. Germline V gene data show CDR1 as LNHDA and CDR2 as SQIVND (reference sequence). CDR3 length equals 13 residues. V shed 1 base and J shed 15 bases, with 15 bases lying between them.

The rearrangement links TRBV19 to TRBJ1-5; no clear D gene. CDR1 and CDR2 from the germline V gene are LNHDA and SQIVND (reference sequence). This CDR3 has 15 residues. V shed 1 base and J shed 0 bases, with 7 bases lying between them. CDR3 sequence reads: CASSIARNSNQPQHF. The CDR3 DNA is TGTGCCAGTAGTATAGCCAGGAATAGCAATCAGCCCCAGCATTTT.

This clone appeared a single time. The chain recombines TRBV23-1 with TRBJ1-2; tentatively, D is TRBD1 (5 bases). TRBV23-1 is known as an ORF, though its function is uncertain. The CDR3 sequence is 14 residues long. Trimming took 4 bases from V and 4 from J, leaving 13 bases between them. Here the CDR3 reads CASSRGRRFYGYTF. CDR3 coding DNA: TGCGCCAGCAGTCGGGGACGGCGCTTCTATGGCTACACCTTC.

This chain links TRBV25-1 with TRBJ2-1; tentative D call: TRBD1 (6 bases). The CDR3 has 15 amino acids. Germline assignment: CDR1 MGHDK and CDR2 SYGVNS. Between the trimmed V and J ends, which lost 4 bases and 5 bases, there was a span of 15 bases. The DNA of the CDR3 is TGTGCCAGCAGTGGCAGGGGAGTCGGGGACAATGAGCAGTTCTTC. Translated: CASSGRGVGDNEQFF.

The rearrangement links TRBV9 to TRBJ2-1; tentative D call: TRBD2 (6 bases). V lost 3 bases and J lost 8, with 15 bases in between. Germline V gives CDR1 SGDLS, CDR2 YYNGEE. The CDR3 consists of 14 residues. CDR3 loop: CASSASGGSDEQFF. In nucleotides, the CDR3 is TGTGCCAGCAGCGCTAGTGGGGGGAGCGATGAGCAGTTCTTC.